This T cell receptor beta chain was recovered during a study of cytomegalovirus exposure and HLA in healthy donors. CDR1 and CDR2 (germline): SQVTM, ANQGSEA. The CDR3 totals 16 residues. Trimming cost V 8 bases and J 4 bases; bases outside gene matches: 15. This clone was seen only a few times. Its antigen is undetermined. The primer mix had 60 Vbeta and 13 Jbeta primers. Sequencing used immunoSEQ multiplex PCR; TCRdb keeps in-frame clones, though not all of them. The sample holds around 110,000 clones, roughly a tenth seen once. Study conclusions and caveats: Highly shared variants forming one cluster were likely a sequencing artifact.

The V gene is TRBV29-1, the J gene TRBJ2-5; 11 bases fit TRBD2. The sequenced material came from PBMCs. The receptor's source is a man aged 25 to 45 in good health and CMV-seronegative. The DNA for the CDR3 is TGCAGCTCCCGGGGGCTTAGCGGGGGGGATGGAGAGACCCAGTACTTC. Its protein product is CSSRGLSGGDGETQYF.